The 5 T cell receptor beta chains listed next were all sequenced from one sample in a study of T cells after yellow fever vaccination. Each CDR3 protein is one row after TCRdb ran MiXCR on the 5' RACE reads. The sample yields approximately 150,000 distinct CDR3 sequences, 7% to 9% seen once. The starting material was CD4+ T cells sorted from PBMCs, obtained 5 days after the yellow fever booster vaccination. The receptors come from a man aged 25 to 40 who received the YFV17D yellow fever vaccine.

This clonotype was picked up many times. The V gene is TRBV7-2, the J gene TRBJ2-3, with 10 bases that match TRBD2. Germline V CDR1 and CDR2: SGHTA, FQGNSA. V shed 5 bases and J 1 base; nucleotides not matched to a gene: 9. The CDR3 totals 17 residues. The CDR3 DNA is TGTGCCAGCAGCCGTCTAGCGGGAGCTGGGGGCACAGATACGCAGTATTTT. Encoded protein: CASSRLAGAGGTDTQYF.

This clonotype was counted once. Being one base from a much bigger clone, this may be a read error. The genes are TRBV20-1 and TRBJ2-7, with TRBD2 matching over 10 bases. There are 17 residues in the CDR3. Germline lookup yields CDR1 DFQATT and CDR2 SNEGSKA (reference sequence). DNA of the CDR3: TGCAGTGCCATTTTCATAGCGGGAGGCTTCAGCTCCTACGAGGAGTACTTC. Translating gives CSAIFIAGGFSSYEEYF.

This clonotype was recorded at least ten times. The chain combines TRBV6-5 with TRBJ1-3, with a weak D call TRBD1 (6 bases). V lost 5 bases to trimming and J lost 2 bases, with 16 bases between them. CDR3 size: 16 residues. The V gene's germline CDR1 is MNHEY and CDR2 SVGAGI. In nucleotides, the CDR3 is TGTGCCAGCAGTCCAAATATACAGGGACCTGGAAACACCATATATTTT. This encodes CASSPNIQGPGNTIYF.

This clonotype occurred many times. The rearrangement uses TRBV5-1 and TRBJ2-1, with 7 bases lining up with TRBD1. The trim removed 6 bases at V and 4 bases at J, leaving 7 bases unmatched. The CDR3 runs 14 residues. Germline-derived CDR1 and CDR2 are SGHRS and YFSETQ. CDR3 in DNA: TGCGCCAGCAACAGGGACAGCCCTTACAATGAGCAGTTCTTC. This gives the protein CASNRDSPYNEQFF.

This clonotype was observed many times. V is TRBV5-1 and J is TRBJ2-3; possibly TRBD1 or TRBD2 for D (6 bases each). Germline CDR1 is SGHRS and CDR2 is YFSETQ. CDR3 length equals 14 residues. V was trimmed by 5 bases and J by 2 bases, leaving 12 bases between them. The CDR3 nucleotides read TGCGCCAGCAGGTCGGGGGCGCACACAGATACGCAGTATTTT. As protein: CASRSGAHTDTQYF.